The TCR beta chain under discussion was sequenced for a study of T cell responses to AZD1222 COVID-19 vaccine. Overall study results and limits: A rise in Spike-specific TCR breadth and depth followed two AZD1222 doses. Donors were largely white British and mainly female; clonal diversity was possibly underestimated. With dominance at 160-218 and 743-854, vaccine-associated CD4 TCRs spanned spike.

Assay used: immunoSEQ multiplex PCR; TCRdb lists only in-frame clones, some missing. The sample lists about 150,000 clones; about 89% were seen once. Pooled in the analysis were second doses at about 4 or about 12 weeks. To note about this clone: The antigen is undetermined.

The specimen comprised peripheral blood, sampled 28 days after the second AZD1222 dose. This clonotype originated in an adult who received the AZD1222 COVID-19 vaccine.

CDR3 sequence (DNA): TGTGCCAGCAGCTCGAAGGTTCCCAATGAGCAGTTCTTC. Translation gives CASSSKVPNEQFF. The V and J genes are TRBV6-5 and TRBJ2-1; D ambiguous. Trimming took off 6 bases at V and 6 bases at J, with 12 bases between the two ends. This CDR3 is 13 amino acids long. Per the germline V gene, CDR1 is MNHEY and CDR2 is SVGAGI.